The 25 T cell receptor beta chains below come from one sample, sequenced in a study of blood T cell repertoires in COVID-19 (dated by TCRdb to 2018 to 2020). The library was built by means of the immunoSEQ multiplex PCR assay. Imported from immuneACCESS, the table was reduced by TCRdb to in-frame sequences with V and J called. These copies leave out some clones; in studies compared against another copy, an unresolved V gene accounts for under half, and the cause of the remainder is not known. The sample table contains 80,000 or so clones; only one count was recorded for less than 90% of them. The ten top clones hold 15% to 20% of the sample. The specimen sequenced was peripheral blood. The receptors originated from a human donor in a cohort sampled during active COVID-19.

The CDR3 here is CASSSHRDGNTGELFF. DNA for the CDR3: TGTGCCAGCAGCTCACACAGGGATGGGAACACCGGGGAGCTGTTTTTT. The V call is TRBV11-1, the J call TRBJ2-2, with D possibly matching TRBD1 (6 bases). This CDR3 comprises 16 residues. Trimming removed 4 bases at V and 1 base at J, with 13 bases between. CDR1 is SGHAT, CDR2 FQDESV, per germline (reference sequence).

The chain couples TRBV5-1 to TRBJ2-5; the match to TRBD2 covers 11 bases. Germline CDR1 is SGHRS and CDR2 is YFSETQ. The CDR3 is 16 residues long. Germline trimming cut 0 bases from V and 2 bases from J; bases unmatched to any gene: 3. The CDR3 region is CASSLAGTSGQETQYF. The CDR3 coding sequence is TGCGCCAGCAGCTTGGCCGGGACTAGCGGTCAAGAGACCCAGTACTTC.

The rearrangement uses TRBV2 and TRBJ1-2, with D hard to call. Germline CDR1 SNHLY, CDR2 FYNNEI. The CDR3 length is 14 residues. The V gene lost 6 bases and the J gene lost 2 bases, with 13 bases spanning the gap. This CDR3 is CASSQSLTNYGYTF. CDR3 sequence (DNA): TGTGCCAGCAGCCAATCTCTCACAAACTATGGCTACACCTTC.

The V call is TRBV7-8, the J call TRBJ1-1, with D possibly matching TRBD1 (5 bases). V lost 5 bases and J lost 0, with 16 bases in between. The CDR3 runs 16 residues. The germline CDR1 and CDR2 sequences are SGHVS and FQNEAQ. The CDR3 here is CASSPPTGAMNTEAFF. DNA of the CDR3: TGTGCCAGCAGCCCACCTACAGGAGCCATGAACACTGAAGCTTTCTTT.

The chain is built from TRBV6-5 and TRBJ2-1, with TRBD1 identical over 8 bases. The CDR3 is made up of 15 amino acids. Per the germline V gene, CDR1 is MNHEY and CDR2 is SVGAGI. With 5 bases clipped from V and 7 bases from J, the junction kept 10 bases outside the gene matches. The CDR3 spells CASSTDREVLNEQFF. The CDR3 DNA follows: TGTGCCAGCAGTACGGACAGGGAGGTTTTAAATGAGCAGTTCTTC.

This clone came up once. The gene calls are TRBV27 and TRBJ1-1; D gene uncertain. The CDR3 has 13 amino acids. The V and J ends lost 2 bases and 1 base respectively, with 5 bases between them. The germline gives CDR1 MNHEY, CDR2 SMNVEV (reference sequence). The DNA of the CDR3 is TGTGCCAGCAGTTTAAACAGGAACACTGAAGCTTTCTTT. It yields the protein CASSLNRNTEAFF.

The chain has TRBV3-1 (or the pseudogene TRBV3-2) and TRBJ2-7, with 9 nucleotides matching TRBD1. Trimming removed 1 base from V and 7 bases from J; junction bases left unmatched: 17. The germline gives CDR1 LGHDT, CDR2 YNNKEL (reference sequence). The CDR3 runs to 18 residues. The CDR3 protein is CASSQASGRDRAAREQYF. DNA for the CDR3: TGTGCCAGCAGCCAAGCGAGTGGGCGGGACAGGGCTGCTCGGGAGCAGTACTTC.

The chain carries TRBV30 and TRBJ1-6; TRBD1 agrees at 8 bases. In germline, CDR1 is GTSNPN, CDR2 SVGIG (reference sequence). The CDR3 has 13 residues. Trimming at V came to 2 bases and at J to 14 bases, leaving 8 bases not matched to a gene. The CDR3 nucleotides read TGTGCCTGGAGTAGCGGACAGGGCTTATCCCTCCACTTT. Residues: CAWSSGQGLSLHF.

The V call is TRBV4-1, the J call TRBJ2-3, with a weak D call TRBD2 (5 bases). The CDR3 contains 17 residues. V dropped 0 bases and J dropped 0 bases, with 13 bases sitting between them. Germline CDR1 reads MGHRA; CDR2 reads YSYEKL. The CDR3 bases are TGCGCCAGCAGCCAAGATAGGGAGAGGGCTAGCACAGATACGCAGTATTTT. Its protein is CASSQDRERASTDTQYF.

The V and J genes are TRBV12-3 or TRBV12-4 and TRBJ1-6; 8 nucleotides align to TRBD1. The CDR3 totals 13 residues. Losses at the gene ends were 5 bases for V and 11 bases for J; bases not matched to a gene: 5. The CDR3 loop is CASSGQGGTPLHF. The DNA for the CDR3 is TGTGCCAGCAGTGGACAGGGTGGGACACCCCTCCACTTT.

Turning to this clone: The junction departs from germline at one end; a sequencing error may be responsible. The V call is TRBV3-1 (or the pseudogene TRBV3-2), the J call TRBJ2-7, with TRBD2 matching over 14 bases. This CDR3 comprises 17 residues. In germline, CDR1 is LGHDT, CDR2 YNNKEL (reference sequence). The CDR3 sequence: CASSQDRWGTSGSYLNF. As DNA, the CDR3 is TGTGCCAGCAGCCAAGATCGATGGGGGACTAGCGGGAGCTATCTCAACTTC.

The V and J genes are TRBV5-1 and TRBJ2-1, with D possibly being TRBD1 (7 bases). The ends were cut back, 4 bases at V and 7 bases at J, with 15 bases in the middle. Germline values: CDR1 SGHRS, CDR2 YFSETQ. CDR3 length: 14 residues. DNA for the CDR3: TGCGCCAGCAGCACGCAGGGGGGAGGAAATGAGCAGTTCTTC. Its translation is CASSTQGGGNEQFF.

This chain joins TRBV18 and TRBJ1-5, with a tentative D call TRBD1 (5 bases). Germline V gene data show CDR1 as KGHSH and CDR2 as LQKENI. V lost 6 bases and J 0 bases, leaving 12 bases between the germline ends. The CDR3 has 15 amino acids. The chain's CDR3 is CASSPAGGSNQPQHF. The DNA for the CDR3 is TGTGCCAGCTCCCCAGCGGGGGGTAGCAATCAGCCCCAGCATTTT. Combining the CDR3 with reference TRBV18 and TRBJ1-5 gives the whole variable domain NAGVMQNPRHLVRRRGQEARLRCSPMKGHSHVYWYRQLPEEGLKFMVYLQKENIIDESGMPKERFSAEFPKEGPSILRIQQVVRGDSAAYFCASSPAGGSNQPQHFGDGTRLSIL.

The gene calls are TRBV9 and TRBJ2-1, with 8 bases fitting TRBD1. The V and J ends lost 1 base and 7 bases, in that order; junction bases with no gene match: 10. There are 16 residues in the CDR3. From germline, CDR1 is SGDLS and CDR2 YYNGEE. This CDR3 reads CASSVTGTGVRNEQFF. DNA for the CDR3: TGTGCCAGCAGCGTAACCGGGACAGGCGTGCGAAATGAGCAGTTCTTC.

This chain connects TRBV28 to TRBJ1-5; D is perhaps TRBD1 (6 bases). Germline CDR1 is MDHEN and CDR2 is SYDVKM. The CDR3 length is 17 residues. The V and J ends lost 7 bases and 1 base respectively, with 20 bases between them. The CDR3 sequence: CASNKSNRVRSNQPQHF. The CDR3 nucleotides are TGTGCCAGCAACAAATCCAACAGGGTGAGGAGCAATCAGCCCCAGCATTTT.

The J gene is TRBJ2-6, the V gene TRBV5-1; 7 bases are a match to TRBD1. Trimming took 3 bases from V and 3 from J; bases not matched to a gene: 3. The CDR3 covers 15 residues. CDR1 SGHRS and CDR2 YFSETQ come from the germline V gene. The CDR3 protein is CASSSQGVGANVLTF. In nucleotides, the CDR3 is TGCGCCAGCAGCTCGCAGGGGGTTGGGGCCAACGTCCTGACTTTC.

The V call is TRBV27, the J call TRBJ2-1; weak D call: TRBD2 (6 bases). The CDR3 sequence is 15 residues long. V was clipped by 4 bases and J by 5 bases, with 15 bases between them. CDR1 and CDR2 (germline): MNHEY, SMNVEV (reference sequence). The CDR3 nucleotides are TGTGCCAGCAGTTACCCCGGGGGATTGAACAATGAGCAGTTCTTC. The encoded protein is CASSYPGGLNNEQFF.

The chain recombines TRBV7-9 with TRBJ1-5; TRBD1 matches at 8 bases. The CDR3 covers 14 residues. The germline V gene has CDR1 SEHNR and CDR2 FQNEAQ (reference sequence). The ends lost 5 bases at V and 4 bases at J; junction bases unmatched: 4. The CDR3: CASSLGTGNQPQHF. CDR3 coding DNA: TGTGCCAGCAGCCTAGGGACAGGAAATCAGCCCCAGCATTTT.

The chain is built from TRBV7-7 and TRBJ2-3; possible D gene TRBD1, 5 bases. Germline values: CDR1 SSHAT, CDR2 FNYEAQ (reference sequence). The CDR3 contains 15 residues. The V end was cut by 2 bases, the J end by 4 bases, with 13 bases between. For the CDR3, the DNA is TGTGCCAGCAGCTTAAGCAGGGCGTACGCAGATACGCAGTATTTT. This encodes CASSLSRAYADTQYF.

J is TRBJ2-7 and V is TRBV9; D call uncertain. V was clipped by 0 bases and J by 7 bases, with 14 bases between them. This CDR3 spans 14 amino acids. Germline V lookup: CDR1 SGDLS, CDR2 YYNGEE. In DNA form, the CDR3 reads TGTGCCAGCAGCGTAGCCGAGGTGGCGAGGGAGCAGTACTTC. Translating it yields CASSVAEVAREQYF.

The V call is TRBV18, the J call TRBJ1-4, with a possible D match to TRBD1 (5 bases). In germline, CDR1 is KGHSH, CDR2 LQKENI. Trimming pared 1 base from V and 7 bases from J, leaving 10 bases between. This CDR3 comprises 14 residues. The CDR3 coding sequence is TGTGCCAGCTCACCACAGGGGAAGAGTGAAAAACTGTTTTTT. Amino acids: CASSPQGKSEKLFF.

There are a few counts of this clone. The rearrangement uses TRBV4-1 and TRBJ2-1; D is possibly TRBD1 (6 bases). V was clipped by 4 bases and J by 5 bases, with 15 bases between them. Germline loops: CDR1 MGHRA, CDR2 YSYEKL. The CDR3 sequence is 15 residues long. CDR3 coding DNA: TGCGCCAGCAGCCCGAACAGGGTTTTACACAATGAGCAGTTCTTC. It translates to CASSPNRVLHNEQFF.

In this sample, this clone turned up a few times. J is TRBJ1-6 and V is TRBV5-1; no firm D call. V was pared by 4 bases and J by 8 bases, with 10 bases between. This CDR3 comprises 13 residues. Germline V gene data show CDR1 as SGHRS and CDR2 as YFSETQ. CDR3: CASSTDGYSPLHF. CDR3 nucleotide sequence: TGCGCCAGCAGCACCGACGGGTATTCACCCCTCCACTTT.

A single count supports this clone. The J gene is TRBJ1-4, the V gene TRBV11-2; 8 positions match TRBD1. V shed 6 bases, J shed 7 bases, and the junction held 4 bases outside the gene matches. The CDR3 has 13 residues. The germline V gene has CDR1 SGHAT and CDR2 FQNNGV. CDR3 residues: CASSSQGVEKLFF. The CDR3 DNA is TGTGCCAGCAGTTCACAGGGGGTTGAAAAACTGTTTTTT.

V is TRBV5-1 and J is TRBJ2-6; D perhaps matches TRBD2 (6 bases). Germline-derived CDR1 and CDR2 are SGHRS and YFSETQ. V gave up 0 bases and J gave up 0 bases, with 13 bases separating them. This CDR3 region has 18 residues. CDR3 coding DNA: TGCGCCAGCAGCTTGGGCGGGGTCCTATCCTCTGGGGCCAACGTCCTGACTTTC. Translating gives CASSLGGVLSSGANVLTF.